Detailed here is one T cell receptor beta chain. This CDR3 comprises 15 residues. Trimming at V came to 4 bases and at J to 6 bases, leaving 5 bases not matched to a gene. Germline loops: CDR1 SGHAT, CDR2 FQNNGV. This entry belongs to a study of T cells in Graves' hyperthyroidism and ophthalmopathy. Amplification of TCR beta CDR3 regions was performed using RNA transcripts as template. Initially, a first-round RT-PCR of the TCR CDR3 employed the HTBI primer set. TCRdb reprocessed the multiplex PCR reads with MiXCR, giving one entry per CDR3 protein. The data show hundreds of thousands of distinct CDR3 sequences, with approximately 42% seen just once and under 8% held by the top ten.

The clonotype was recovered from an adult man with Graves' disease, either hyperthyroidism or ophthalmopathy (not recorded which). Sequencing input: peripheral blood or thyroid tissue (not recorded which). This chain links TRBV11-2 with TRBJ1-4; 10 bases are a match to TRBD1. The DNA of the CDR3 is TGTGCCAGCAGCTCGACCGGGACAGGGGATGAAAAACTGTTTTTT. Its translation is CASSSTGTGDEKLFF.